This T cell receptor (beta chain) was profiled in a study of shared clonotypes between healthy human individuals. The donors, healthy adults who were HIV-negative, had experienced no recent acute infections or vaccinations. About this clone itself: Its antigen is not identified.

Profiled with immunoSEQ multiplex PCR; TCRdb holds only in-frame clones, not every one. Of millions of clones listed, more than 80% were seen once; the top ten hold roughly 0.14%. This CDR3 is 13 amino acids long. Germline CDR1 and CDR2: SNHLY and FYNNEI. The V gene end was trimmed by 6 bases and the J gene end by 9 bases; junction bases not matched to a gene: 9. The study, taken as a whole, reports: Across a handful of donors, naive CD4 shared 5% to 6%, naive CD8 more than 3%, memory CD4 2% to 2.5%, memory CD8 around 0.36%.

Specimen: naive CD4+ T cells sorted from blood. The subset: CD45RA+ positively selected. This TCR derives from a man between 18 and 35 years old in good health. This chain uses TRBV2 with TRBJ2-5, with 8 bases lining up with TRBD1. The CDR3 region has the DNA TGTGCCAGCAGCGAGACAGGGGCCACGGCCCAGTACTTC. Amino acids: CASSETGATAQYF.